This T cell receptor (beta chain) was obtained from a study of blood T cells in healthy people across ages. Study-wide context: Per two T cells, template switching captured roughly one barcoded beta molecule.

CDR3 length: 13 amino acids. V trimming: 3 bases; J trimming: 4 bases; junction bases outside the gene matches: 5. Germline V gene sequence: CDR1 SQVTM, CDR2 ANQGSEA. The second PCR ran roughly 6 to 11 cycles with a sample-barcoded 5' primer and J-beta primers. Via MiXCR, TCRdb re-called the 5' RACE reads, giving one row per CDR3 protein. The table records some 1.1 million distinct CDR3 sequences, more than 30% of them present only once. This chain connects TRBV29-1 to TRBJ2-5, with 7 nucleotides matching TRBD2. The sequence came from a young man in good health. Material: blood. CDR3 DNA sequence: TGCAGCGTTGATCGGGGGGAGGGAGAGACCCAGTACTTC. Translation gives CSVDRGEGETQYF.